This TCR beta chain was found in a study of T cells in localized non-small cell lung cancer. As concerns this clone: No antigen is known for it.

Germline CDR1 reads LGHNA; CDR2 reads YSLEER. The V and J ends lost 1 base and 1 base respectively, with 16 bases between them. The CDR3 extends over 17 amino acids. Whole-study findings and limits: Across samples, adjacent lung featured a median roughly 60 of the top 100 tumor clones. Uninvolved adjacent lung, not tumor, had the highest T cell clonality. Without multi-region sequencing, intratumor heterogeneity could not be excluded.

The assay was immunoSEQ multiplex PCR, and TCRdb's table has in-frame clones only and misses some. This table has 55,000 to 65,000 clones, about 90% appearing once. The chain combines TRBV4-3 with TRBJ1-1; D is unclear. The sequence derives from a man between 35 and 75 years old with stage I squamous cell lung carcinoma. The sample in question was peripheral blood, obtained before any cancer treatment. The CDR3 sequence is CASSQVKRSSANTEAFF. The CDR3 bases are TGCGCCAGCAGCCAAGTGAAGCGGTCTTCGGCGAACACTGAAGCTTTCTTT.